Below, one TCR beta chain is given with its context. This specimen comes from a study of OX40 agonist ivuxolimab in advanced cancers. The protocol was immunoSEQ multiplex PCR, while the TCRdb copy is restricted to in-frame clones and leaves out a portion. The sample carries 90,000 to 95,000 clones, 80% to 90% recorded once. The germline gives CDR1 SEHNR, CDR2 FQNEAQ (reference sequence). There are 16 residues in the CDR3. V gave up 1 base and J gave up 5 bases, with 14 bases separating them. This clonotype was obtained from an adult with an advanced solid tumor such as melanoma, head and neck, liver or kidney cancer. J is TRBJ1-4 and V is TRBV7-9; D is uncertain. This specimen was CD4+ or CD8+ T cells sorted from blood, taken in a trial of the OX40 agonist ivuxolimab. CDR3 protein: CASSLGVGSANEKLFF. The CDR3 DNA follows: TGTGCCAGCAGCTTAGGTGTCGGGTCGGCGAATGAAAAACTGTTTTTT.